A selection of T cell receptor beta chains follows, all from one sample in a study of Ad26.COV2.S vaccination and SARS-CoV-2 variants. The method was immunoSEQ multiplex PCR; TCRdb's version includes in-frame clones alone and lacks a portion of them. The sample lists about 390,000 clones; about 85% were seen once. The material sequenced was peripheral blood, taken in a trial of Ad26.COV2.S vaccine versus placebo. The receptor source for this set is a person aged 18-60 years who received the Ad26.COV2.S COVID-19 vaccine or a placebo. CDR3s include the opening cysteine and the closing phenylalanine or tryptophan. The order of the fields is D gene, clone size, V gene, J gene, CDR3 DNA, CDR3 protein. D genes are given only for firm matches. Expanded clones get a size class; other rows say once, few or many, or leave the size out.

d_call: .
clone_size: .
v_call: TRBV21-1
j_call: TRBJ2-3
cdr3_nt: TGTGCCAGCAGCGGAGAAACGCGCGTATCTCCAGATACGCAGTATTTT
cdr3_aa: CASSGETRVSPDTQYF

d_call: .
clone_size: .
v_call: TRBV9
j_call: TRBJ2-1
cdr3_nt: TGTGCCAGCAGCCCCACTAGGTACAATGAGCAGTTCTTC
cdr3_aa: CASSPTRYNEQFF

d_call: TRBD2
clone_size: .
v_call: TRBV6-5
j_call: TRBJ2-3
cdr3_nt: TGTGCCAGCAGTTTAAGCGGGGGGGCTGCAGATACGCAGTATTTT
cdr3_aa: CASSLSGGAADTQYF

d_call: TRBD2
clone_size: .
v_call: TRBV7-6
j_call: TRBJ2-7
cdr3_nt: TGTGCCAGCAGCCCTCTTCATCGCGGGGGGTCATACGAGCAGTACTTC
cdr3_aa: CASSPLHRGGSYEQYF

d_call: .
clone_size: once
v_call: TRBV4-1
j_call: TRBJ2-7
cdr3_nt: TGCGCCAGCAGCCAAGGGGCCGGCTACGAGCAGTACTTC
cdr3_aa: CASSQGAGYEQYF

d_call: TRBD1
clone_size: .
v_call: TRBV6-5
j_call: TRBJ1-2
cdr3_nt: TGTGCCAGCAGTTACCAGGGGACAGGGCCTCCCACCTTC
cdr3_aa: CASSYQGTGPPTF

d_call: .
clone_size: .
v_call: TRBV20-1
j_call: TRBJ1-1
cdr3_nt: TGCAGTGCTAGGCCTGGGTTTGAAGCTTTCTTT
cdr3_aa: CSARPGFEAFF

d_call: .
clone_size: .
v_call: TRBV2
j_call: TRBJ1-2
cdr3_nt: TGTGCCAGCAGCGAGAACTATGGCTACACCTTC
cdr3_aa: CASSENYGYTF

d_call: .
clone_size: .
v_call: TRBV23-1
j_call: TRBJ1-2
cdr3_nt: TGCGCCAGCAGTCAATCGGCCCTGACAGCACCTAACTATGGCTACACCTTC
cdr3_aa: CASSQSALTAPNYGYTF

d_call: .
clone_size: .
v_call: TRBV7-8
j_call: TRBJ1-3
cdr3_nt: TGTGCCAGCAGCTTAGGTACCTCTGGAAACACCATATATTTT
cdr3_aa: CASSLGTSGNTIYF

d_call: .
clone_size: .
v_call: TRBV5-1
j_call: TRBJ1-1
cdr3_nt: TGCGCCAGCAGCCCCCATCAGGGGGAAGCTTTCTTT
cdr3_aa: CASSPHQGEAFF

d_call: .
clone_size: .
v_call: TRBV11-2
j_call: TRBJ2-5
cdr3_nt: TGTGCCAGCAGCCGGGGCCCGGCCCAGTACTTC
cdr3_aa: CASSRGPAQYF

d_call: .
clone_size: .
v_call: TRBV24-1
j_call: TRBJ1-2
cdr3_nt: TGTGCCACCAGTGAGTCAGCGGGCTATGGCTACACCTTC
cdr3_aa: CATSESAGYGYTF

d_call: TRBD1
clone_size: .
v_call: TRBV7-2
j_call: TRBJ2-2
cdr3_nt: TGTGCCAGCAGCCCCACCGGGACAGGGGGCCCCGGGGAGCTGTTTTTT
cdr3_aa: CASSPTGTGGPGELFF

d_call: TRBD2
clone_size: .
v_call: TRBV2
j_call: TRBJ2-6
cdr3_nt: TGTGCCAGCAGTGAGCGGGGGGTCCCTGGGGCCAACGTCCTGACTTTC
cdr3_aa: CASSERGVPGANVLTF

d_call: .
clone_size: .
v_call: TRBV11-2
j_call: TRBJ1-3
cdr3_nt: TGTGCCAGCAGCTTGTCCCTAGTTTACTCTGGAAACACCATATATTTT
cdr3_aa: CASSLSLVYSGNTIYF

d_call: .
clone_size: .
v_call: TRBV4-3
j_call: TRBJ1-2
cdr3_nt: TGCGCCAGCAGCCAAGATTTTCCAGGGGTTGGCTATGGCTACACCTTC
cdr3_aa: CASSQDFPGVGYGYTF

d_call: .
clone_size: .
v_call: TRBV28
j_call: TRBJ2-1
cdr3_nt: TGTGCCAGCAGCCCCGACGGACACTCCTACAATGAGCAGTTCTTC
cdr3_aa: CASSPDGHSYNEQFF

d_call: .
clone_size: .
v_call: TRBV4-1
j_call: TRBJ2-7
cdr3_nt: TGCGCCAGCAGCCAAGGTCCTATAAGCGAGCAGTACTTC
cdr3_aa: CASSQGPISEQYF

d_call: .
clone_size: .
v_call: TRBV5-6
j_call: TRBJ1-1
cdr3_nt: TGTGCCAGCAGGGTAGGAAACACTGAAGCTTTCTTT
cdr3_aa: CASRVGNTEAFF

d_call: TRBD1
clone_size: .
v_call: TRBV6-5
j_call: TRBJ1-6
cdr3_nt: TGTGCCAGCAGTTACCTCCGGGACAGGAGGAATTCACCCCTCCACTTT
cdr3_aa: CASSYLRDRRNSPLHF

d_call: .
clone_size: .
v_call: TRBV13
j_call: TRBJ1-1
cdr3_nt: TGTGCCAGCAGCTCTGTTGGACGAACTTTCTTT
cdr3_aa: CASSSVGRTFF

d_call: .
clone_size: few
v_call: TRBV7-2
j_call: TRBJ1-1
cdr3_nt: TGTGCCAGCAGCTTAGACTTGAACACTGAAGCTTTCTTT
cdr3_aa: CASSLDLNTEAFF

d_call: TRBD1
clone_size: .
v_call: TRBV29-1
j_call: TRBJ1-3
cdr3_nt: TGCAGCGTTGAAGGGACAGGAGACAACACCATATATTTT
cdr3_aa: CSVEGTGDNTIYF

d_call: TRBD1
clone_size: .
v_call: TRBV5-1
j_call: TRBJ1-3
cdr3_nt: TGCGCCAGCAGCTTCGGGACAGGGCTGGAAAACACCATATATTTT
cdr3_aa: CASSFGTGLENTIYF

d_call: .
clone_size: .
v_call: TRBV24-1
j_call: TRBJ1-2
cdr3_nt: TGTGCCACCAGTGATTATGGCATCCCAAACTATGGCTACACCTTC
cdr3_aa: CATSDYGIPNYGYTF

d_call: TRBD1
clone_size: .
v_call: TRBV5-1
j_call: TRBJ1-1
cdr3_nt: TGCGCCAGCAGCTTGACCACCACAGGGGCGGGTGAAGCTTTCTTT
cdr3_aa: CASSLTTTGAGEAFF

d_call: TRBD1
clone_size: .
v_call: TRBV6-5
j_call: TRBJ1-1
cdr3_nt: TGTGCCAGCACCGTGGACAGGGGATACCCTGAAGCTTTCTTT
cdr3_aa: CASTVDRGYPEAFF

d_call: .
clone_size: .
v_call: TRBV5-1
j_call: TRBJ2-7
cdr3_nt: TGCGCCAGCAGCTTGGTATCCTACGAGCAGTACTTC
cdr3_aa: CASSLVSYEQYF

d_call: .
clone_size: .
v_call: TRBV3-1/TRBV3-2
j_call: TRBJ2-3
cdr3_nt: TGTGCCAGCAGCCAGGATAACGCACGAGCAGATACGCAGTATTTT
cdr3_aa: CASSQDNARADTQYF

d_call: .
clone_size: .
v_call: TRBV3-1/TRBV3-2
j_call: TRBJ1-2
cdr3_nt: TGTGCCAGCAGCCACCAACCCGCCAATGGCTACACCTTC
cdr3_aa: CASSHQPANGYTF

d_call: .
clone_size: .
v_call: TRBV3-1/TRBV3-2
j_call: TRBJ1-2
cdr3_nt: TGTGCCAGCAGCCAAGCAACGTGGGGGAACTATGGCTACACCTTC
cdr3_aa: CASSQATWGNYGYTF

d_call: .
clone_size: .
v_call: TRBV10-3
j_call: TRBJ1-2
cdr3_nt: TGTGCCATCAGTGAGCTACAGGGTCCCTATGGCTACACCTTC
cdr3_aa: CAISELQGPYGYTF

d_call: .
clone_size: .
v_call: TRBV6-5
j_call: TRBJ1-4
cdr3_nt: TGTGCCAGCAACATAAGAGGGGTTGGTGAAAAACTGTTTTTT
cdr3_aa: CASNIRGVGEKLFF

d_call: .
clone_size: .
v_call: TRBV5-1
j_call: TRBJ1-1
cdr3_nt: TGCGCCAGCAGCTACGACAGCGTCACTGAAGCTTTCTTT
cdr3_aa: CASSYDSVTEAFF